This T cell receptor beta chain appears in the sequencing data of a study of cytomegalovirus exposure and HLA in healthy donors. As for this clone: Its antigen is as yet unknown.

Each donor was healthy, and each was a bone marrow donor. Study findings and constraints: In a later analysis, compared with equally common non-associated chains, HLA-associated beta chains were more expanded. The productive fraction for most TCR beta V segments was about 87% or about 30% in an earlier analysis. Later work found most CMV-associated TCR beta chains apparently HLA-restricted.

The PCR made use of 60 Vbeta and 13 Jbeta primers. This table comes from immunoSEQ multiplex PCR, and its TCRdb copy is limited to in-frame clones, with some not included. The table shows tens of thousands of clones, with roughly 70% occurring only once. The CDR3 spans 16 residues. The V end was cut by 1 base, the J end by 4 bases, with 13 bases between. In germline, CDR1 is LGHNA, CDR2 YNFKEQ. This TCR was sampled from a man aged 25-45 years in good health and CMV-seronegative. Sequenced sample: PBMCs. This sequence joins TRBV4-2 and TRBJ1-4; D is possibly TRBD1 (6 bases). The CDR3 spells CASSQATGHYNEKLFF. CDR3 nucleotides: TGTGCCAGCAGCCAAGCTACGGGACACTATAATGAAAAACTGTTTTTT.